Detailed here is one TCR beta chain. A few counts support this clonotype. Its recognized antigen is unknown. One base away there is no much larger clone; base qualities are not given. The data are from a study of response to subunit inactivated influenza vaccine listed by TCRdb under 2018. Broadly, across the study: Deep quantitative profiling of the T cell receptor repertoire was used in the study to follow responses to a trivalent subunit inactivated influenza vaccine.

The library came from RT-PCR. Instrument used: Illumina HiSeq 2500. TCRdb reanalyzed the raw reads on its own, using fastp at Q25 for trimming and MiXCR for clone calling, and kept in-frame beta chains. Rows with one shared CDR3 protein collapse into an entry with the most common genes and DNA. Recorded for this sample are about 620,000 distinct CDR3 sequences; roughly 10% of them occurred a single time. 10% of the sample rests with the top ten. CDR1 and CDR2 are drawn from the germline V gene (reference sequence): MNHEY, SMNVEV. Germline trimming amounts to 2 bases on V and 5 bases on J, with 8 as the count of junction bases outside the gene matches. The CDR3, from cysteine to phenylalanine, totals 15 residues. Only the CDR3 DNA is retained, 45 bases long and in frame from the first base. Broad study findings and their caveats: According to the authors, only a limited number of new T cells may be recruited by each seasonal influenza vaccination.

The rearranged chain carries TRBV27 and TRBJ2-5, with 7 bases in between that match TRBD1. The sequence was collected from a man in his forties or fifties who received an inactivated influenza vaccine. Donor details come from another sample of the same person, matched by shared clones. Source: PBMCs from blood, taken on the day of vaccination. The CDR3 region: CASSLLSAGGETQYF. The sequence in DNA is TGTGCCAGCAGTTTACTTTCGGCAGGGGGTGAGACCCAGTACTTC.